This T cell receptor (beta chain) is drawn from a study of chemoradiotherapy in HPV16-positive cancers. Study-level results: Only a couple of HPV16-positive patients supplied the functional HPV-specificity definition. Candidate HPV-specific clones and E7-related TCR motifs grew in tumor during treatment. HPV-responsive T-cell expansion during chemoradiotherapy was linked to improved recurrence-free survival in HPV16-positive patients.

Profiling relied on immunoSEQ multiplex PCR, and the TCRdb table lists in-frame clones only, not all of them. The sample lists approximately 11,000 clones; around 70% were seen once. With 8 bases clipped from V and 1 base from J, the junction kept 6 bases outside the gene matches. Germline CDR1 and CDR2: SSHAT and FNYEAQ (reference sequence). CDR3 size: 14 residues. This clone was found a few times. As yet, its antigen is unknown. The specimen was collected from a patient who underwent chemoradiotherapy. V gene TRBV7-7 combines with J gene TRBJ2-3; 7 bases line up with TRBD2. This TCR came from a human donor with HPV-associated anogenital cancer. The CDR3 sequence: CASSLAGGTDTQYF. The CDR3 nucleotides are TGTGCCAGCTCGCTGGCGGGGGGCACAGATACGCAGTATTTT.